Sequencing of this T cell receptor (beta chain) was carried out in a study of PD-1 blockade in classical Hodgkin lymphoma. About this clone itself: Its specificity is not known.

TCRdb's copy holds only in-frame clones and misses some; the assay was immunoSEQ multiplex PCR. Of about 7,100 clones listed, 78% were seen once; the top ten hold 7.5% to 9.5%. Overall study results and limits: Repertoire difference causes, possibly disease activity or prior therapy, remain undefined. A reduction in baseline TCR diversity was reportedly seen in newly diagnosed patients relative to healthy donors.

Sample time point: newly diagnosed, previously untreated cHL patient sample. Acting as the comparison were PBMCs from newly diagnosed, untreated classical Hodgkin lymphoma. Sequencing input: peripheral blood mononuclear cells (PBMCs). The receptor was isolated from a human donor with classical Hodgkin lymphoma.

CDR3 loop: CASRVLADADTQYF. CDR3 nucleotides: TGTGCCAGCAGGGTACTAGCGGACGCAGATACGCAGTATTTT. The chain links TRBV27 to TRBJ2-3, with TRBD2 identical over 8 bases. The CDR3 length is 14 residues. The germline CDR1 and CDR2 sequences are MNHEY and SMNVEV (reference sequence). Germline trimming cut 6 bases from V and 4 bases from J; bases unmatched to any gene: 6.